The next 9 T cell receptor beta chains were all read from a single sample in a study of shared clonotypes between healthy human individuals. Repertoires were generated with immunoSEQ multiplex PCR, while TCRdb's copy carries only in-frame clones and drops some. This table holds about 1,800,000 clones, about 95% found once. Naive CD8 isolation took CD45RO-negative cells positively selected for CCR7 and excluded terminally differentiated effector memory CD45RA+ cells. Input material: naive CD8+ T cells sorted from blood. Every receptor here comes from a man aged 18 to 30 in good health.

The chain employs TRBV7-2 and TRBJ2-1, with 10 positions matching TRBD2. CDR3 length equals 16 residues. J was trimmed by 9 bases and V by 1 base; bases with no gene match: 9. CDR1 SGHTA and CDR2 FQGNSA come from the germline V gene. The CDR3 DNA reads TGTGCCAGCAGCTTAGACCCTAGCGGGAGAAACGCTGAGCAGTTCTTC. Protein sequence: CASSLDPSGRNAEQFF. The full variable domain, in which reference TRBV7-2 and TRBJ2-1 provide the parts outside the CDR3, is GAGVSQSPSNKVTEKGKDVELRCDPISGHTALYWYRQSLGQGLEFLIYFQGNSAPDKSGLPSDRFSAERTGGSVSTLTIQRTQQEDSAVYLCASSLDPSGRNAEQFFGPGTRLTVL.

V gene TRBV5-6 combines with J gene TRBJ2-7; D may be TRBD1 (5 bases). Germline V gene sequence: CDR1 SGHDT, CDR2 YYEEEE. The CDR3 totals 14 residues. Trimming shortened V by 4 bases and J by 2 bases, and 13 bases separated the two germline ends. CDR3 DNA: TGTGCCAGCAGCGTGTCAGGGATCGCCTACGAGCAGTACTTC. This encodes CASSVSGIAYEQYF.

The chain couples TRBV13 to TRBJ2-2; D is uncertain. This CDR3 comprises 14 residues. The V end was cut by 4 bases, the J end by 1 base, with 7 bases between. The germline gives CDR1 PRHDT, CDR2 FYEKMQ (reference sequence). As DNA, the CDR3 is TGTGCCAGCAGCTCCTCAGGGAACACCGGGGAGCTGTTTTTT. It translates to CASSSSGNTGELFF.

The gene calls are TRBV6-5 and TRBJ2-2; 7 nucleotides align to TRBD2. V lost 5 bases and J lost 5; bases outside the gene matches: 2. This CDR3 region has 13 residues. Germline-derived CDR1 and CDR2 are MNHEY and SVGAGI. The CDR3 loop is CASSGEGTGELFF. CDR3 bases: TGTGCCAGCAGTGGGGAGGGGACCGGGGAGCTGTTTTTT.

This rearrangement joins TRBV7-9 to TRBJ1-6, with D unresolved. V lost 1 base and J 9 bases, leaving 16 bases between the germline ends. Per germline, CDR1 SEHNR and CDR2 FQNEAQ (reference sequence). The CDR3 loop spans 16 amino acids. The DNA of the CDR3 is TGTGCCAGCAGCTTAGAAGACTTCGAGGAGGGTTCACCCCTCCACTTT. This translates into CASSLEDFEEGSPLHF.

This sequence joins TRBV11-2 and TRBJ2-5; no firm D call. The J call is uncertain, as TRBJ2-7 better fits the DNA end. This CDR3 spans 14 amino acids. From germline, CDR1 is SGHAT and CDR2 FQNNGV. The CDR3 sequence is CASSLVSVAGEQYF. In nucleotides, the CDR3 is TGTGCCAGCAGCTTAGTGTCAGTAGCTGGCGAGCAGTACTTC.

The V call is TRBV28, the J call TRBJ1-1; D is ambiguous. V dropped 9 bases and J dropped 2 bases, with 10 bases sitting between them. Germline V CDR1 and CDR2: MDHEN, SYDVKM. The CDR3 runs to 12 residues. The CDR3 reads CASAVSNTEAFF. The CDR3 DNA is TGTGCCAGTGCAGTGAGTAACACTGAAGCTTTCTTT.

The chain is built from TRBV7-3 and TRBJ2-2; D is perhaps TRBD2 (7 bases). Germline CDR1 SGHTA, CDR2 FQGTGA. The CDR3 runs to 15 residues. Trimming removed 5 bases at V and 4 bases at J, with 14 bases between. The CDR3 region has the DNA TGTGCCAGCAGCCCTGGGGGGGCCGTCACCGGGGAGCTGTTTTTT. Translated: CASSPGGAVTGELFF.

The chain has TRBV10-3 and TRBJ2-3; D unclear. Germline V gives CDR1 ENHRY, CDR2 SYGVKD. Trimming removed 10 bases at V and 3 bases at J, with 8 bases between. The CDR3 contains 11 residues. CDR3 sequence: CATGETDTQYF. Written as DNA, the CDR3 is TGTGCCACCGGCGAGACAGATACGCAGTATTTT.